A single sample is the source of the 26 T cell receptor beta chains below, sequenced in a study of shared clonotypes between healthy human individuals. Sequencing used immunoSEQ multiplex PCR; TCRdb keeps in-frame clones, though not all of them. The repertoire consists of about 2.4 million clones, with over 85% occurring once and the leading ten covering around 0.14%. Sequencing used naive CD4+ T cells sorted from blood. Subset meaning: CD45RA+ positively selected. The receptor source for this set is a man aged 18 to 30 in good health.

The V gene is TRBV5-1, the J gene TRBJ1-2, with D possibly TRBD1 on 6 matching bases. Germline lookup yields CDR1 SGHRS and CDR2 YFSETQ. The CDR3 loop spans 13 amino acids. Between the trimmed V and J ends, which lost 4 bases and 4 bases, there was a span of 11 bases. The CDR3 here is CASSPTGFYGYTF. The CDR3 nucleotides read TGCGCCAGCAGCCCGACAGGATTCTATGGCTACACCTTC.

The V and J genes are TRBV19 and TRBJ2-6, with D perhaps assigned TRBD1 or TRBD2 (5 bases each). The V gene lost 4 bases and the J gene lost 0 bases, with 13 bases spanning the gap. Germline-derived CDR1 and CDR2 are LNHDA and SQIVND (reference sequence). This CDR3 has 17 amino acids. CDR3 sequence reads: CASSKGTVFSGANVLTF. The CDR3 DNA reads TGTGCCAGTAGTAAGGGGACGGTGTTCTCTGGGGCCAACGTCCTGACTTTC.

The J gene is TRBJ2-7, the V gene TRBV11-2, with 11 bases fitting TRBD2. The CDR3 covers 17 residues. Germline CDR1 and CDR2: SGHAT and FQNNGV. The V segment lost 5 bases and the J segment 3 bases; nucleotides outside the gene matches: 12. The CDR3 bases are TGTGCCAGCAGCCTTAGCGGGAGGGCTCCCTTTTTCTACGAGCAGTACTTC. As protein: CASSLSGRAPFFYEQYF.

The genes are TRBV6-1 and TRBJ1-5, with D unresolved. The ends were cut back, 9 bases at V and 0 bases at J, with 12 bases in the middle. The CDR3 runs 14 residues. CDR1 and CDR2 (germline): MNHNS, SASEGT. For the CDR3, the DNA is TGTGCCAGTAAGACGGAGTCTAGCAATCAGCCCCAGCATTTT. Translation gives CASKTESSNQPQHF.

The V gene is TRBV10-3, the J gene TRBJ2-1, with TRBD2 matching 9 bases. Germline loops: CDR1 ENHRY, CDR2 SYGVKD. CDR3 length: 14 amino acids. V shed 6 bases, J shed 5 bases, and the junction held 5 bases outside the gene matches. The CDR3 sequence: CAISASGINNEQFF. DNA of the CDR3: TGTGCCATCAGCGCTAGCGGGATAAACAATGAGCAGTTCTTC.

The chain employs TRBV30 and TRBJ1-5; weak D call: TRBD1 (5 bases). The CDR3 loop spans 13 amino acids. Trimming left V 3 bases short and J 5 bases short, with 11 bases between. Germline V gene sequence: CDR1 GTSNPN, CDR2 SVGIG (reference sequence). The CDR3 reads CAWSPDNDQPQHF. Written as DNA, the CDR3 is TGTGCCTGGAGCCCGGACAACGATCAGCCCCAGCATTTT.

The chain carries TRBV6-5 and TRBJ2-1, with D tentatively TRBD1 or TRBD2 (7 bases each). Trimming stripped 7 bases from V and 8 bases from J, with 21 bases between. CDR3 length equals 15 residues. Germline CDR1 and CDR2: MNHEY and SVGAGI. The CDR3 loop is CASTRGGGSPYEQFF. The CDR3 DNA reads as TGTGCCAGCACCAGGGGGGGCGGGAGTCCTTATGAGCAGTTCTTC.

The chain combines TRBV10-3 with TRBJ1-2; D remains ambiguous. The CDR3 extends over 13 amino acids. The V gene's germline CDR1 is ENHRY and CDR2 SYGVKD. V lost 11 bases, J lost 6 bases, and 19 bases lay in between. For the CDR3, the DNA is TGTGCCTCCTGCATTGACCCTATAAATGGCTACACCTTC. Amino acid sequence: CASCIDPINGYTF.

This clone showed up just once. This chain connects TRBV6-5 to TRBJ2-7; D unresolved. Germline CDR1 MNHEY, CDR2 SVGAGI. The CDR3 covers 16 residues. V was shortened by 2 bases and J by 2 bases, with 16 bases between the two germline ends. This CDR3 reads CASSYGGYTTTYEQYF. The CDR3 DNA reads TGTGCCAGCAGTTACGGTGGTTATACGACCACCTACGAGCAGTACTTC.

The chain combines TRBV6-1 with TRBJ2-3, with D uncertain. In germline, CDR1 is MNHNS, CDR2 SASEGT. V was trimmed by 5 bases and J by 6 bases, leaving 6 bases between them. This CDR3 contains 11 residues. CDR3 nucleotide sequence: TGTGCCAGCAGTTTTTTGGATACGCAGTATTTT. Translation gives CASSFLDTQYF.

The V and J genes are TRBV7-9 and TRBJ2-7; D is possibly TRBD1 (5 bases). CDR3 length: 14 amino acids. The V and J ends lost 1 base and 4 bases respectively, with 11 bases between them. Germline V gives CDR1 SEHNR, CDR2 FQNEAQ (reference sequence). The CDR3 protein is CASSLDSAGYEQYF. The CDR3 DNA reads TGTGCCAGCAGCTTAGATTCCGCAGGGTACGAGCAGTACTTC. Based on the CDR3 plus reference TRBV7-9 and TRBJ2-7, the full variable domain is DTGVSQNPRHKITKRGQNVTFRCDPISEHNRLYWYRQTLGQGPEFLTYFQNEAQLEKSRLLSDRFSAERPKGSFSTLEIQRTEQGDSAMYLCASSLDSAGYEQYFGPGTRLTVT.

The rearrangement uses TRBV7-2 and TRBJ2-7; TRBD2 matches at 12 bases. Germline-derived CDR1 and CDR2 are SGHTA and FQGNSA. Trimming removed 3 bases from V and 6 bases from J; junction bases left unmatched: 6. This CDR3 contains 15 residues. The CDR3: CASSLRLAGAGEQYF. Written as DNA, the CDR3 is TGTGCCAGCAGCTTGAGACTAGCGGGAGCTGGCGAGCAGTACTTC.

The chain's CDR3 is CASSHPPGSYEQFF. In nucleotides, the CDR3 is TGTGCCAGCAGCCACCCCCCCGGCAGCTATGAGCAGTTCTTC. This chain joins TRBV6-6 and TRBJ2-1, with D unresolved. CDR1 is MNHNY, CDR2 SVGAGI, per germline (reference sequence). This CDR3 contains 14 residues. V lost 6 bases, J lost 8 bases, and 17 bases lay in between.

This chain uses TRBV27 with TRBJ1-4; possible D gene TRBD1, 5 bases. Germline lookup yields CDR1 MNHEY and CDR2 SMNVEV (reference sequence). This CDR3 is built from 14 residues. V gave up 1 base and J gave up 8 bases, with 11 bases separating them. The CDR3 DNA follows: TGTGCCAGCAGTTTATTTGCAGGGAGGGAAAAACTGTTTTTT. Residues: CASSLFAGREKLFF.

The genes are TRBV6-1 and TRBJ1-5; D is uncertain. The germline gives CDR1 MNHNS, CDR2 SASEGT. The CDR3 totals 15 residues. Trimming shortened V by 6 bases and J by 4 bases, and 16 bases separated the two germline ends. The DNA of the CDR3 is TGTGCCAGCAGCCTGGTGTTAGTGGGGAATCAGCCCCAGCATTTT. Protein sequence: CASSLVLVGNQPQHF.

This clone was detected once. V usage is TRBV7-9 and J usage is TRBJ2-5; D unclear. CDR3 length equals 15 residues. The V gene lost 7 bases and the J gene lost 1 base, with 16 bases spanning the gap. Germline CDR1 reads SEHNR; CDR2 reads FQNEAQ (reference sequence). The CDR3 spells CASTFPFGLQETQYF. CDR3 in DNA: TGTGCCAGCACCTTCCCATTCGGGCTCCAAGAGACCCAGTACTTC.

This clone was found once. As DNA, the CDR3 is TGTGCCAGCAGCAGGACTGGGAAGTGGACCGGGGAGCTGTTTTTT. Translating gives CASSRTGKWTGELFF. The chain has TRBV2 and TRBJ2-2; the D gene is possibly TRBD2 (5 bases). V dropped 6 bases and J dropped 5 bases, with 16 bases sitting between them. This CDR3 region has 15 residues. From germline, CDR1 is SNHLY and CDR2 FYNNEI. The full variable domain, rest sourced from reference TRBV2 and TRBJ2-2, is EPEVTQTPSHQVTQMGQEVILRCVPISNHLYFYWYRQILGQKVEFLVSFYNNEISEKSEIFDDQFSVERPDGSNFTLKIRSTKLEDSAMYFCASSRTGKWTGELFFGEGSRLTVL.

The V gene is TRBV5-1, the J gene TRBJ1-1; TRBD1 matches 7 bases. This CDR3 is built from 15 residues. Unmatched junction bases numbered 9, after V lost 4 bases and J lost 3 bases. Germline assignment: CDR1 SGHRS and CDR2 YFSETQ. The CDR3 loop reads CASSPFDRDDTEAFF. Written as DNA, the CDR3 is TGCGCCAGCAGCCCGTTCGACAGGGATGACACTGAAGCTTTCTTT.

DNA for the CDR3: TGTGCCAGCACCCTTGGAGGGACAGTCAATCAGCCCCAGCATTTT. The encoded protein is CASTLGGTVNQPQHF. The rearrangement joins TRBV28 to TRBJ1-5; 7 nucleotides align to TRBD1. V was clipped by 7 bases and J by 3 bases; unmatched bases: 9. The CDR3 sequence is 15 residues long. Looked up from germline, CDR1 is MDHEN and CDR2 is SYDVKM. The variable domain in full, with the rest retrieved from reference TRBV28 and TRBJ1-5, is DVKVTQSSRYLVKRTGEKVFLECVQDMDHENMFWYRQDPGLGLRLIYFSYDVKMKEKGDIPEGYSVSREKKERFSLILESASTNQTSMYLCASTLGGTVNQPQHFGDGTRLSIL.

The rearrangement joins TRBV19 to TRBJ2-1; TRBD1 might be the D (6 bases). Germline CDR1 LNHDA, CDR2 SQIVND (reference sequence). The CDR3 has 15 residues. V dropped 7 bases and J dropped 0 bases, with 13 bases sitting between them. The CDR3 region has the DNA TGTGCCAGTAAGGAAGGGGGATTCTCCTACAATGAGCAGTTCTTC. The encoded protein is CASKEGGFSYNEQFF.

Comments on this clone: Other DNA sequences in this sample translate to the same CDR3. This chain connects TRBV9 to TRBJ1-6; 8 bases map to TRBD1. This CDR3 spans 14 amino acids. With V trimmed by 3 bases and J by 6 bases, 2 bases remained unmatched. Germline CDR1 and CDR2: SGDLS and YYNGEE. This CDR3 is CASSATGGNSPLHF. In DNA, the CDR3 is TGTGCCAGCAGCGCCACAGGGGGTAATTCACCCCTCCACTTT.

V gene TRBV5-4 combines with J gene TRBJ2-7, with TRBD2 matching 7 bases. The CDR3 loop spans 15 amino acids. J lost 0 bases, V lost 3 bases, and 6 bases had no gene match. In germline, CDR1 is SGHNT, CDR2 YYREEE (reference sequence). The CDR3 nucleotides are TGTGCCAGCAGCTCCCGACGGGGGGACTCCTACGAGCAGTACTTC. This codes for CASSSRRGDSYEQYF.

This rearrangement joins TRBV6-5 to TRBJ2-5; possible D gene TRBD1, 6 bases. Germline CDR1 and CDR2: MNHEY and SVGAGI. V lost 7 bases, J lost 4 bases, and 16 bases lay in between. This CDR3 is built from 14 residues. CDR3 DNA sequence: TGTGCCAGCATTTCCCGAAGAGGGGGAGAGACCCAGTACTTC. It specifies CASISRRGGETQYF.

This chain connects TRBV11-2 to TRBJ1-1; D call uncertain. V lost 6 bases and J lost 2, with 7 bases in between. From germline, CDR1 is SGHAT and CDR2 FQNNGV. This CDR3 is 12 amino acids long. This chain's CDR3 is CASSRSNTEAFF. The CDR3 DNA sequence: TGTGCCAGCAGTCGGAGCAACACTGAAGCTTTCTTT.

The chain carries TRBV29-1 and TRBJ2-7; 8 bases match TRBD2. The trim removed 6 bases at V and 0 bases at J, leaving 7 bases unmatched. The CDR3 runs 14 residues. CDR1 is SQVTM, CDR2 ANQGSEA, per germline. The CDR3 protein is CSVGRGGSSYEQYF. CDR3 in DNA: TGCAGCGTCGGGAGGGGGGGCTCCTCCTACGAGCAGTACTTC.

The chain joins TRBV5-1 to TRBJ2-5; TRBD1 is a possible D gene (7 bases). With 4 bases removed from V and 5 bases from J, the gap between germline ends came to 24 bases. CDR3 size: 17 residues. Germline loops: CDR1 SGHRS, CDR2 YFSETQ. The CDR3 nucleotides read TGCGCCAGCAGCCCGGGGGACCCGGGACAGAGAGGGGAGACCCAGTACTTC. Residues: CASSPGDPGQRGETQYF.